This T cell receptor beta chain was sequenced during a study of blood T cell repertoires in COVID-19. For the study at large: Acute-phase and convalescent COVID-19 samples originated in the United States, Italy and Spain. The analysed material was cDNA or gDNA that came from T cells, B-cell-depleted T cells, or PBMCs.

V was shortened by 0 bases and J by 8 bases, with 10 bases between the two germline ends. The CDR3 loop spans 13 amino acids. The germline gives CDR1 ENHRY, CDR2 SYGVKD. Per the original data handling: Nucleated cell number was recorded as an estimate derived from reference gene primer amplification. Libraries were prepared by immunoSEQ multiplex PCR; TCRdb keeps only in-frame clonotypes and omits some of them. That table furnishes V, J and clone size, whereas the DNA furnished D and trimming. The sample has 55,000 to 80,000 clones; around 86% are singletons. The receptor was isolated from a human donor in a cohort sampled during active COVID-19. The sequencing sample was made of peripheral blood. This chain joins TRBV10-3 and TRBJ1-2, with D hard to call. For the CDR3, the DNA is TGTGCCATCAGTGAGTCCGGACTAAGCGGCTACACCTTC. Encoded protein: CAISESGLSGYTF.